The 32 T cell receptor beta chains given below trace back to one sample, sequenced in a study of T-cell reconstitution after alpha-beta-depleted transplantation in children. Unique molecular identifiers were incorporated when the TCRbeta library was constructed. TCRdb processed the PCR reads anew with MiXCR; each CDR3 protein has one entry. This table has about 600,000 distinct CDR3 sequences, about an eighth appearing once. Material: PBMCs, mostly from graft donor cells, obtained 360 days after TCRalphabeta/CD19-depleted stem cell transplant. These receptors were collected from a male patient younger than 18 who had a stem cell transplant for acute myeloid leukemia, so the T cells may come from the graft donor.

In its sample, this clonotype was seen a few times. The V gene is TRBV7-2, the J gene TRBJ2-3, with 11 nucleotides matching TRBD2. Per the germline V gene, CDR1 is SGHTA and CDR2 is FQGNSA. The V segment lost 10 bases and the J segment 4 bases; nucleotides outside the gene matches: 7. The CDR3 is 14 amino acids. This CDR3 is CATRGTSGADTQYF. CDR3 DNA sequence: TGTGCCACCCGCGGGACTAGCGGCGCAGATACGCAGTATTTT.

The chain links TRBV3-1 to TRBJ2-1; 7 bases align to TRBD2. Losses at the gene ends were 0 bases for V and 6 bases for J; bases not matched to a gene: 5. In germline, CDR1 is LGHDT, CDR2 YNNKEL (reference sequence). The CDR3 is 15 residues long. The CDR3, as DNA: TGTGCCAGCAGCCAAGATCGGGGACTACCCAATGAGCAGTTCTTC. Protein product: CASSQDRGLPNEQFF.

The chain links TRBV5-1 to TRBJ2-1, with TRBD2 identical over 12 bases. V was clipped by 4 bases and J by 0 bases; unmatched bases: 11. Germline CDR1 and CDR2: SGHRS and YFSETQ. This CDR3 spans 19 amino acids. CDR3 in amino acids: CASSAPGLAGRSSYNEQFF. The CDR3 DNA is TGCGCCAGCAGCGCCCCGGGACTAGCGGGCCGTAGCTCCTACAATGAGCAGTTCTTC. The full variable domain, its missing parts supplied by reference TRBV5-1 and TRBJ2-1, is KAGVTQTPRYLIKTRGQQVTLSCSPISGHRSVSWYQQTPGQGLQFLFEYFSETQRNKGNFPGRFSGRQFSNSRSEMNVSTLELGDSALYLCASSAPGLAGRSSYNEQFFGPGTRLTVL.

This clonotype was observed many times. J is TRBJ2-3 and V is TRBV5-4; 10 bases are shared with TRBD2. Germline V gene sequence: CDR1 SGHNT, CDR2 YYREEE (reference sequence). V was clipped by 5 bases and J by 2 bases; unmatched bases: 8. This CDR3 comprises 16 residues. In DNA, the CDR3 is TGTGCCAGCAGGGAAGCGGGAGGGCCTCCCACAGATACGCAGTATTTT. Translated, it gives CASREAGGPPTDTQYF.

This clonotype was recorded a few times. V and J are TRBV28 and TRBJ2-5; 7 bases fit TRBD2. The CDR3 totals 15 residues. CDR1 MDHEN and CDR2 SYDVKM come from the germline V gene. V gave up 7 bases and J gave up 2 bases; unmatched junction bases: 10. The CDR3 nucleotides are TGTGCCAGCACCCATCTTCAGGGAGGGCAAGAGACCCAGTACTTC. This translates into CASTHLQGGQETQYF.

As DNA, the CDR3 is TGCGCCAGCAGCGATTGGACAGGGCTGGACACTGAAGCTTTCTTT. Its translation: CASSDWTGLDTEAFF. The chain is built from TRBV5-1 and TRBJ1-1; the match to TRBD1 covers 8 bases. The CDR3 consists of 15 residues. Trimming took 4 bases from V and 3 from J; bases not matched to a gene: 8. Germline V gives CDR1 SGHRS, CDR2 YFSETQ.

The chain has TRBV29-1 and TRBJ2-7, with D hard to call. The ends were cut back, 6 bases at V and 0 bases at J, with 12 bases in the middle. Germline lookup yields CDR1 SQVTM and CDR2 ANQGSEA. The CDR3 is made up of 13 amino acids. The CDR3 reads CSVTVRNSYEQYF. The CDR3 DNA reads TGCAGCGTCACTGTCCGAAACTCCTACGAGCAGTACTTC.

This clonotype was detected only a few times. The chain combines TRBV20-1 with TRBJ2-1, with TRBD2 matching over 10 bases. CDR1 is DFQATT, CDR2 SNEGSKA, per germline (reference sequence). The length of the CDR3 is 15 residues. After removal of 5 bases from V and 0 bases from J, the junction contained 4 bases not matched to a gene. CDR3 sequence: CSASSGSISYNEQFF. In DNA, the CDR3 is TGCAGTGCTTCTAGCGGGAGCATCTCCTACAATGAGCAGTTCTTC.

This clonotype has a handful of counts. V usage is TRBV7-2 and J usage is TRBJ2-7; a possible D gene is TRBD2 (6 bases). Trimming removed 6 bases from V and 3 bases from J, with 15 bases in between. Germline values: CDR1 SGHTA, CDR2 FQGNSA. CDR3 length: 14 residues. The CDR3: CASSRLTGLYEQYF. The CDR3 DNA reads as TGTGCCAGCAGTCGGTTAACGGGACTCTACGAGCAGTACTTC.

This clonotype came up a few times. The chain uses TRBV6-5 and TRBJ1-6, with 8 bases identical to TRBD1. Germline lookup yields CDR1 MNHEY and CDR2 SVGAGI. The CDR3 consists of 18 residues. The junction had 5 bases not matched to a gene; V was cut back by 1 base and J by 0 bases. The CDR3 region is CASSYWTGSPSYNSPLHF. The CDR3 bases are TGTGCCAGCAGTTACTGGACAGGGAGTCCCTCCTATAATTCACCCCTCCACTTT.

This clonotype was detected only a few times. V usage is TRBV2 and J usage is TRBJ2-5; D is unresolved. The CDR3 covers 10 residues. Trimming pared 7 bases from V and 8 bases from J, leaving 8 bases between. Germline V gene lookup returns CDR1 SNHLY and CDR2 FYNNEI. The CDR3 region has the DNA TGTGCCAGCAATTTAGGCACCCAGTACTTC. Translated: CASNLGTQYF.

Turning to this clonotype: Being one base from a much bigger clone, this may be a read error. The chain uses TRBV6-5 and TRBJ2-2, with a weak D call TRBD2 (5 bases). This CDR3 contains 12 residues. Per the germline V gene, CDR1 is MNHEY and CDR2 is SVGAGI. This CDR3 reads CASSDLTGEQFF. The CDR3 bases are TGTGCCAGCAGTGACCTCACCGGGGAGCAGTTTTTT.

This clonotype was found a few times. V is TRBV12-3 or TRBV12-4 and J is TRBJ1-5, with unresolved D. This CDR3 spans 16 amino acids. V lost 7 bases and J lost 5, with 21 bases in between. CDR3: CASTLSVGPGDQPQHF. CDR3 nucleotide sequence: TGTGCCAGCACACTAAGCGTGGGCCCGGGCGATCAGCCCCAGCATTTT.

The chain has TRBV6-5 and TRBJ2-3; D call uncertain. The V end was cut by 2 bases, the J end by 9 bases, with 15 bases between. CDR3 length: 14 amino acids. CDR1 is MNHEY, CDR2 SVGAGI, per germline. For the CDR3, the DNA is TGTGCCAGCAGTTACGGGTTAGCAGTCCAGACGCAGTATTTT. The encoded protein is CASSYGLAVQTQYF.

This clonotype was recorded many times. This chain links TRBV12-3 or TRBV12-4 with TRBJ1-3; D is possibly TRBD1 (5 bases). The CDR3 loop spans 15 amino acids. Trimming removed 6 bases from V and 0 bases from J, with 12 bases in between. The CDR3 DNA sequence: TGTGCCAGCAGAAAGGGACGGTACTCTGGAAACACCATATATTTT. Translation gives CASRKGRYSGNTIYF.

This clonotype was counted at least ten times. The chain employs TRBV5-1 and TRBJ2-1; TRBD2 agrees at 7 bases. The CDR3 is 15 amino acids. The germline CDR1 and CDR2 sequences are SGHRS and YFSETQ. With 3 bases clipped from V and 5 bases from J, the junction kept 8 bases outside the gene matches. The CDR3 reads CASSSTGTTHNEQFF. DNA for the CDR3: TGCGCCAGCAGCTCGACGGGGACTACTCACAATGAGCAGTTCTTC.

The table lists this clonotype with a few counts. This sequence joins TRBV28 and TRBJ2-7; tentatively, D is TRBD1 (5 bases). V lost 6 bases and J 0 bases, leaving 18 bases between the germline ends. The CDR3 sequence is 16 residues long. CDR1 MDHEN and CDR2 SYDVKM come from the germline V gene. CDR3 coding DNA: TGTGCCAGCAGCCTGATCGACAGTGCCTTCTCCTACGAGCAGTACTTC. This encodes CASSLIDSAFSYEQYF. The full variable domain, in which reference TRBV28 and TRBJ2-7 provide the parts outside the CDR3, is DVKVTQSSRYLVKRTGEKVFLECVQDMDHENMFWYRQDPGLGLRLIYFSYDVKMKEKGDIPEGYSVSREKKERFSLILESASTNQTSMYLCASSLIDSAFSYEQYFGPGTRLTVT.

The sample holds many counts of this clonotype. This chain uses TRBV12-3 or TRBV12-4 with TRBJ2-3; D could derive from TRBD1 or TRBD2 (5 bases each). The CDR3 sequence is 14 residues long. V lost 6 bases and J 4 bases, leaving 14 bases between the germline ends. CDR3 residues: CASSLRGTADTQYF. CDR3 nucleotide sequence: TGTGCCAGCAGCTTGAGGGGTACGGCAGATACGCAGTATTTT.

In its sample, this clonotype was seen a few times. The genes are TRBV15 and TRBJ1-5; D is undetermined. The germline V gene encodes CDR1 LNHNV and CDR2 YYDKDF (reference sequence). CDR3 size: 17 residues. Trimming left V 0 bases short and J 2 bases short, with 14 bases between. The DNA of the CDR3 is TGTGCCACCAGCAGAGATGAGGATCCTTTGGGCAATCAGCCCCAGCATTTT. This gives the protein CATSRDEDPLGNQPQHF.

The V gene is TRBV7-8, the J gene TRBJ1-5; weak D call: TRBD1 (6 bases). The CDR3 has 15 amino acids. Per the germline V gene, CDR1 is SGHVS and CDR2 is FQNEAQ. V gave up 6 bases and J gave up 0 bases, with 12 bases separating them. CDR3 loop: CASSSGQNSNQPQHF. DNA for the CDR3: TGTGCCAGCAGTTCAGGACAGAATAGCAATCAGCCCCAGCATTTT.

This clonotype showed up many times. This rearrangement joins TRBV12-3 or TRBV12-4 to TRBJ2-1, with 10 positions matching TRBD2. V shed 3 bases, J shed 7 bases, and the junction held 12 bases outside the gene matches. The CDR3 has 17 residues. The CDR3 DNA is TGTGCCAGCAGTTTGTCCATGTCTAGCGGGAGCTGGAATGAGCAGTTCTTC. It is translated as CASSLSMSSGSWNEQFF.

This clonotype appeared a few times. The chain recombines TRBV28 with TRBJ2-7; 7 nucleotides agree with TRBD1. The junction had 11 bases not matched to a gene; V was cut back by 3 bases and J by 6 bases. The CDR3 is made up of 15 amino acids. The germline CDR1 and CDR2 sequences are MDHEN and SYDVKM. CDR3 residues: CASSFLRDSSTEQYF. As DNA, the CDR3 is TGTGCCAGCAGTTTCCTCCGGGACAGCTCCACCGAGCAGTACTTC.

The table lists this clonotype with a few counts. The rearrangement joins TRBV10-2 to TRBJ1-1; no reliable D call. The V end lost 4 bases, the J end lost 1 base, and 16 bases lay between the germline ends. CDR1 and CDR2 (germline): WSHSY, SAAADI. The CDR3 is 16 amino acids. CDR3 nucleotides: TGCGCCAGCAGTGGAAGGGCCTCGAGTGCGAACACTGAAGCTTTCTTT. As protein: CASSGRASSANTEAFF.

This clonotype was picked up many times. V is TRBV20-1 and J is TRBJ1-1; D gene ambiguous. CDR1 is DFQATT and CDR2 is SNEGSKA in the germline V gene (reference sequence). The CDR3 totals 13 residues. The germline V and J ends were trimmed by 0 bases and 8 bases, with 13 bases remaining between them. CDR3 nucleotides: TGCAGTGCTAGAGAGTCCGTTTTCATAGAAGCTTTCTTT. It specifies CSARESVFIEAFF.

Here the CDR3 reads CSVFRDSVSGAEAFF. The CDR3 DNA follows: TGCAGCGTTTTCAGGGATTCCGTGTCAGGAGCTGAAGCTTTCTTT. The rearrangement uses TRBV29-1 and TRBJ1-1; possibly TRBD1 for D (5 bases). V lost 5 bases and J 6 bases, leaving 22 bases between the germline ends. The germline V gene encodes CDR1 SQVTM and CDR2 ANQGSEA. This CDR3 spans 15 amino acids.

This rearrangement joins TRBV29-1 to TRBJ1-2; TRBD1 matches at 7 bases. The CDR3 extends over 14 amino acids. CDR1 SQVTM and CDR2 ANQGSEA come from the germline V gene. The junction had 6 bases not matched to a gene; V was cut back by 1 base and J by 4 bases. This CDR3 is CSVEGGRGSYGYTF. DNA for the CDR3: TGCAGCGTTGAAGGAGGCAGGGGGAGCTATGGCTACACCTTC.

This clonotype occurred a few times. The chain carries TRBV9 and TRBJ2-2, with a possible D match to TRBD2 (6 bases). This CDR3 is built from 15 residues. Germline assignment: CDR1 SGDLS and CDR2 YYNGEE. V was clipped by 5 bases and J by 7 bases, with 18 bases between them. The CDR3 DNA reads TGTGCCAGCAGTCCGACTAGGATGACAATCGGGGAGCTGTTTTTT. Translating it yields CASSPTRMTIGELFF.

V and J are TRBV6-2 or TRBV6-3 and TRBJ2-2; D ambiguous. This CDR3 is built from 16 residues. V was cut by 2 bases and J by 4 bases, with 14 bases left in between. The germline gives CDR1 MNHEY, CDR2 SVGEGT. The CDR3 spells CASSYPVKRITGELFF. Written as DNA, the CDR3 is TGTGCCAGCAGTTACCCCGTTAAGCGTATCACCGGGGAGCTGTTTTTT.

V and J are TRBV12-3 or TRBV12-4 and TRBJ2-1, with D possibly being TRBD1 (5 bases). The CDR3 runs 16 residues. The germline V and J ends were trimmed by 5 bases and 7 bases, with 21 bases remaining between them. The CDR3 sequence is CASSLFHGAYNNEQFF. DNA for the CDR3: TGTGCCAGCAGTCTATTTCATGGGGCCTACAATAATGAGCAGTTCTTC.

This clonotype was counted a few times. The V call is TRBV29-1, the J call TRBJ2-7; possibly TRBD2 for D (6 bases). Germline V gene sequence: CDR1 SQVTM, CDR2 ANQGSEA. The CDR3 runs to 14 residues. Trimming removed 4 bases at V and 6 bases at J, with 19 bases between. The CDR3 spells CSVAPKMRRGEQYF. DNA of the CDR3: TGCAGCGTTGCCCCTAAGATGAGGCGGGGCGAGCAGTACTTC.

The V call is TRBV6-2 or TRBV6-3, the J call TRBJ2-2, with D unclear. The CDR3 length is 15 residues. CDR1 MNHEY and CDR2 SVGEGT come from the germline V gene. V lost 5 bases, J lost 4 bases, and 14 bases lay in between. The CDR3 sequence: CASSAGGLPTGELFF. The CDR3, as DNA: TGTGCCAGCAGTGCAGGTGGTCTTCCCACCGGGGAGCTGTTTTTT.

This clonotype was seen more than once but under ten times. CDR3 DNA sequence: TGTGCCAGCAGTTTGGTCCGAGGAGGGCCTTCGAGAGAGACCCAGTACTTC. This translates into CASSLVRGGPSRETQYF. This sequence joins TRBV28 and TRBJ2-5, with D possibly TRBD2 on 6 matching bases. This CDR3 spans 17 amino acids. V lost 3 bases to trimming and J lost 4 bases, with 21 bases between them. Per the germline V gene, CDR1 is MDHEN and CDR2 is SYDVKM. Based on the CDR3 plus reference TRBV28 and TRBJ2-5, the full variable domain is DVKVTQSSRYLVKRTGEKVFLECVQDMDHENMFWYRQDPGLGLRLIYFSYDVKMKEKGDIPEGYSVSREKKERFSLILESASTNQTSMYLCASSLVRGGPSRETQYFGPGTRLLVL.